Listed below are T cell receptor beta chains from one sample, sequenced in a study of cytomegalovirus exposure and HLA in healthy donors. Assay used: immunoSEQ multiplex PCR; TCRdb lists only in-frame clones, some missing. The sample comprises some 110,000 clones, 60% to 75% of which are singletons, and 4.2% rests with the top ten. Sequencing was performed on PBMCs. These receptors were collected from a woman aged 50 to 60 in good health and CMV-seropositive. CDR3s include the opening cysteine and the closing phenylalanine or tryptophan. A D gene is named only where the DNA matches it firmly. A row's size may be missing; if present it is once, few, many or a size class.

TRBJ1-1 | 16 | TRBV5-1 | TRBD1 | NA | TGCGCCAGCAGCCCCGGACAGGGGAGGGAGAACACTGAAGCTTTCTTT | CASSPGQGRENTEAFF
TRBJ1-1 | 14 | TRBV5-5 | TRBD1 | few | TGTGCCAGCAGCTTGGAGATTCGACAGGGGGCGGCTTTCTTT | CASSLEIRQGAAFF
TRBJ1-2 | 13 | TRBV14 | NA | once | TGTGCCAGCAGCCCAGACAGAAGCTATGGCTACACCTTC | CASSPDRSYGYTF
TRBJ2-1 | 15 | TRBV4-2 | TRBD1 | NA | TGTGCCAGCAGCCAAACCGGGACAGGCAACAATGAGCAGTTCTTC | CASSQTGTGNNEQFF
TRBJ1-4 | 14 | TRBV5-4 | TRBD1 | few | TGTGCCAGCAGCCGTACAGGGGCCGATGAAAAACTGTTTTTT | CASSRTGADEKLFF
TRBJ1-4 | 15 | TRBV27 | TRBD1 | NA | TGTGCCAGCAGTAGACAGGGGCAGGCGGGAGAAAAACTGTTTTTT | CASSRQGQAGEKLFF
TRBJ1-3 | 17 | TRBV2 | TRBD1 | NA | TGTGCCAGCAACGAGCGACAGGGGGCTTCGTATGGAAACACCATATATTTT | CASNERQGASYGNTIYF
TRBJ2-7 | 19 | TRBV7-8 | TRBD2 | many | TGTGCCAGCAGCTTAGCGTCTGGACTAGCGGGGGACCGATCCTACGAGCAGTACTTC | CASSLASGLAGDRSYEQYF
TRBJ2-1 | 13 | TRBV30 | NA | few | TGTGCCTGTTCGGGGCTAGAGGGGGGGGAGCAGTTCTTC | CACSGLEGGEQFF
TRBJ2-6 | 13 | TRBV2 | NA | NA | TGTGCCAGCAGTGTGCAGGGGGCCAACGTCCTGACTTTC | CASSVQGANVLTF
TRBJ1-2 | 14 | TRBV7-3 | NA | NA | TGTGCCAGCAGCTTAAGTCAGGGCGACGATGGCTACACCTTC | CASSLSQGDDGYTF
TRBJ1-6 | 10 | TRBV10-2 | NA | NA | TGCGCCAGCCTTGTTTCACCCCTCCACTTT | CASLVSPLHF
TRBJ2-7 | 15 | TRBV18 | TRBD2 | NA | TGTGCCAGCTCCCATCTAGCGGGGGAAGAATACGAGCAGTACTTC | CASSHLAGEEYEQYF
TRBJ2-1 | 13 | TRBV5-4 | NA | NA | TGTGCCAGCAGCTTGGAACAGTACAATGAGCAGTTCTTC | CASSLEQYNEQFF
TRBJ2-3 | 13 | TRBV9 | NA | NA | TGTGCCAGCAGCCCCGTTAACTTAGATACGCAGTATTTT | CASSPVNLDTQYF
TRBJ2-7 | 16 | TRBV11-1 | NA | NA | TGTGCCAGCAGCCAGCGACGGACAGTTAGTTCCTACGAGCAGTACTTC | CASSQRRTVSSYEQYF
TRBJ1-6 | 12 | TRBV4-2 | NA | NA | TGTGCCAGCAGCCAAGATTCCGCACCCCTCCACTTT | CASSQDSAPLHF
TRBJ1-5 | 14 | TRBV7-9 | NA | NA | TGTGCCAGCAGCTTGACAGGAATATATCAGCCCCAGCATTTT | CASSLTGIYQPQHF
TRBJ2-1 | 16 | TRBV7-3 | TRBD1 | once | TGTGCCAGCAGTTCGCAGGGGGCTGGCTCCTACAATGAGCAGTTCTTC | CASSSQGAGSYNEQFF
TRBJ1-1 | 13 | TRBV6-5 | NA | NA | TGTGCCAGCAGTGTGTCAGTAAACACTGAAGCTTTCTTT | CASSVSVNTEAFF
TRBJ1-1 | 13 | TRBV19 | NA | few | TGTGCCAGTAGTATCCGGGGAGTAGCTGAAGCTTTCTTT | CASSIRGVAEAFF
TRBJ2-7 | 12 | TRBV5-1 | NA | NA | TGCGCCAGCAGCTTGCCGAGCAACGAGCAGTACTTC | CASSLPSNEQYF
TRBJ2-7 | 11 | TRBV29-1 | NA | NA | TGCAGCGTTACCCAGGGACTCGAGCAGTACTTC | CSVTQGLEQYF
TRBJ1-6 | 14 | TRBV5-4 | TRBD1 | NA | TGTGCCAGCAGCGGAAACAGGGGAGGTTCACCCCTCCACTTT | CASSGNRGGSPLHF
TRBJ1-5 | 13 | TRBV29-1 | TRBD1 | NA | TGCAGCGTTAGGACAGGGGTGGTCGAGCCCCAGCATTTT | CSVRTGVVEPQHF
TRBJ2-5 | 15 | TRBV6-5 | TRBD1 | NA | TGTGCCAGCAGTGTAACCGGGACAGGGGCTCAAGAGCAGTACTTC | CASSVTGTGAQEQYF
TRBJ2-4 | 15 | TRBV5-6 | NA | NA | TGTGCCAGCAGCCATACTGAGGGAGCCAAAAACATTCAGTACTTC | CASSHTEGAKNIQYF
TRBJ2-7 | 14 | TRBV27 | NA | NA | TGTGCCAGCAGTTTAGAGGGCGGCCCCTACGAGCAGTACTTC | CASSLEGGPYEQYF
TRBJ2-2 | 12 | TRBV7-3 | NA | once | TGTGCCAGCAGCTTGGGGCCCGGGGAGCTGTTTTTT | CASSLGPGELFF
TRBJ2-5 | 15 | TRBV5-6 | TRBD1 | NA | TGTGCCAGCAGTTTGGGACAGGGGGCACAAGAGACCCAGTACTTC | CASSLGQGAQETQYF
TRBJ2-1 | 13 | TRBV30 | TRBD2 | once | TGTGCCTGGAGTCCGGGGGGGCCCAGGGAGCAGTTCTTC | CAWSPGGPREQFF
TRBJ1-2 | 13 | TRBV15 | NA | NA | TGTGCCACCAGCAGAGATTCGGACTATGGCTACACCTTC | CATSRDSDYGYTF
TRBJ2-3 | 16 | TRBV5-8 | TRBD2 | NA | TGTGCCAGCAGCTGGGAAACTAGCGGGGTAAAAGATACGCAGTATTTT | CASSWETSGVKDTQYF
TRBJ1-6 | 14 | TRBV6-6 | TRBD1 | NA | TGTGCCAGCAGTGTAACAGGGGATAATTCACCCCTCCACTTT | CASSVTGDNSPLHF
TRBJ1-6 | 15 | TRBV7-9 | TRBD1 | NA | TGTGCCAGCAGCTCGCCGGGACAGCCTAATTCACCCCTCCACTTT | CASSSPGQPNSPLHF
TRBJ1-4 | 14 | TRBV6-6 | TRBD1 | NA | TGTGCCAGCAGCCCGGGACAGGGGAATGAAAAACTGTTTTTT | CASSPGQGNEKLFF
TRBJ2-7 | 15 | TRBV27 | NA | NA | TGTGCCAGCAGTTTATTACAGGGCATCTCCTACGAGCAGTACTTC | CASSLLQGISYEQYF